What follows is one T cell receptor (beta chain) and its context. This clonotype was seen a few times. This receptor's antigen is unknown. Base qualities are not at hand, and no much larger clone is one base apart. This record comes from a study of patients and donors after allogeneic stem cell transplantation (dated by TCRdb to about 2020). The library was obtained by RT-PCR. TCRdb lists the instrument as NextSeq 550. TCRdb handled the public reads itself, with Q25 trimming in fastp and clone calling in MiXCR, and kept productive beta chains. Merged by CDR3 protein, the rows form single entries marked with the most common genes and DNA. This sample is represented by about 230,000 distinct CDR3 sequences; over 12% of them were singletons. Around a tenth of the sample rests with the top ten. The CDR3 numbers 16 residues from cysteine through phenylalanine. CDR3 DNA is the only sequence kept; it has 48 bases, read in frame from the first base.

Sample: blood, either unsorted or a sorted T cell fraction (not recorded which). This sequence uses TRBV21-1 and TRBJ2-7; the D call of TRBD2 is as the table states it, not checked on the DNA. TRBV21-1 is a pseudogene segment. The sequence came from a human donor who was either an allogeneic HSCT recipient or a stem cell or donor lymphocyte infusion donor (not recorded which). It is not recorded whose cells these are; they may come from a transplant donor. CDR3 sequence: CASSVGTSGMTYEQYF. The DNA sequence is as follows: TGTGCCAGCAGCGTAGGGACTAGCGGGATGACCTACGAGCAGTACTTC.